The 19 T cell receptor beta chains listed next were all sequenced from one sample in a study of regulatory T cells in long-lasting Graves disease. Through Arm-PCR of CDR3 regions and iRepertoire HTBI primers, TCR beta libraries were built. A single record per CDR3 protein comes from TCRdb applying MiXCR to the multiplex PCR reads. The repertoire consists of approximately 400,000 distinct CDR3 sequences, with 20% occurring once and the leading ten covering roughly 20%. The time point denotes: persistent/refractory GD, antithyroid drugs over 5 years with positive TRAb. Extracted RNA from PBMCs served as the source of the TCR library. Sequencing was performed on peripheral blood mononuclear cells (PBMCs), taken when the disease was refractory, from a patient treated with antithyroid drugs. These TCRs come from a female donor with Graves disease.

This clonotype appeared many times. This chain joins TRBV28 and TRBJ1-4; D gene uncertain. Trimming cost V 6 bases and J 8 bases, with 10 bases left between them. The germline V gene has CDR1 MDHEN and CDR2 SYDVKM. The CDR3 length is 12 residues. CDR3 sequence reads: CASSVSNEKLFF. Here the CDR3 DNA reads TGTGCCAGCAGCGTGTCCAACGAAAAACTGTTTTTT. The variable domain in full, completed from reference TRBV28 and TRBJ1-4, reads DVKVTQSSRYLVKRTGEKVFLECVQDMDHENMFWYRQDPGLGLRLIYFSYDVKMKEKGDIPEGYSVSREKKERFSLILESASTNQTSMYLCASSVSNEKLFFGSGTQLSVL.

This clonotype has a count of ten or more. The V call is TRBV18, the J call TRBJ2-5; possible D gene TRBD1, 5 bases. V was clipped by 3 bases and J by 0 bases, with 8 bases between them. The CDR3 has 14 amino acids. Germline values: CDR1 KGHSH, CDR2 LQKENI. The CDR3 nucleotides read TGTGCCAGCTCACCGACAGAAAACCAAGAGACCCAGTACTTC. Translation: CASSPTENQETQYF.

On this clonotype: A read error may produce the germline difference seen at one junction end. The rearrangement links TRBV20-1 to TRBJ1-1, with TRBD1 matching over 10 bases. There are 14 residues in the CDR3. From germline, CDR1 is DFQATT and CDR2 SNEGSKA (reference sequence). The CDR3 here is CSATRQGAGAEALF. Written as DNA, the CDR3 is TGCAGTGCTACCAGACAGGGGGCGGGAGCAGAAGCTCTCTTT.

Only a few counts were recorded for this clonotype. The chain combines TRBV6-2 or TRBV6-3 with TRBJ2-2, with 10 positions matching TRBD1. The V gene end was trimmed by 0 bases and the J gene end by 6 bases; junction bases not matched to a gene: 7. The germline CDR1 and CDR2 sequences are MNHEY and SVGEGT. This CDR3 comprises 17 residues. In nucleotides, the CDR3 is TGTGCCAGCAGTTACTCGACCGGGACAGGGGTGTCCGGGGAGCTGTTTTTT. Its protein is CASSYSTGTGVSGELFF.

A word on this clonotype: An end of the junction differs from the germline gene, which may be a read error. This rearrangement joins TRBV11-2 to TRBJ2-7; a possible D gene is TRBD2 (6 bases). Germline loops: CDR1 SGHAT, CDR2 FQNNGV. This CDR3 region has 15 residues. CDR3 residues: CASSQESAGSYEQYF. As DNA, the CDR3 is TGCGCCAGCAGCCAAGAGTCCGCGGGATCCTACGAGCAGTACTTC.

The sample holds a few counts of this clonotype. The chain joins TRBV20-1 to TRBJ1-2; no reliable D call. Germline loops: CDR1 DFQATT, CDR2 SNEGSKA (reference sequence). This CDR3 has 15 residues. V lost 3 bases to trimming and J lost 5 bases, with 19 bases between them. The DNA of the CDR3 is TGCAGTGCTAGCCTAAATGGGCGGGAGAAGTATGGCTACACCTTC. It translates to CSASLNGREKYGYTF.

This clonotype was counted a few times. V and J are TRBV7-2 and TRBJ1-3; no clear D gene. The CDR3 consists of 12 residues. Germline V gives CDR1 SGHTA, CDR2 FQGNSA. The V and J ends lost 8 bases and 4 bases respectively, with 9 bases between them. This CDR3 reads CASRGEGNTIYF. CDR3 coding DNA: TGTGCCAGCCGTGGTGAAGGAAACACCATATATTTT.

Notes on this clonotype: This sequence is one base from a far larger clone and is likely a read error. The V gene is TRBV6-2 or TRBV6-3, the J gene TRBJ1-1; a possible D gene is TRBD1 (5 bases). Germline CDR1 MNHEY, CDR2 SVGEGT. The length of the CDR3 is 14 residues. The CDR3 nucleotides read TGTGCCAGCAGAGCAGGGAACCTGAACACTGAAGCTCTCTTT. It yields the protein CASRAGNLNTEALF.

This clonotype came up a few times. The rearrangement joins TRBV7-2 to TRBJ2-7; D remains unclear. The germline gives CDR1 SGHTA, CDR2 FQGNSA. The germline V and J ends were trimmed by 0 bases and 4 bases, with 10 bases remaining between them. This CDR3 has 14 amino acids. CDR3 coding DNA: TGTGCCAGCAGCTTAGCAAGTCAAGGATACGAGCAGTACTTC. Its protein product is CASSLASQGYEQYF. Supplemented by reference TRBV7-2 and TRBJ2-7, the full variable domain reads GAGVSQSPSNKVTEKGKDVELRCDPISGHTALYWYRQSLGQGLEFLIYFQGNSAPDKSGLPSDRFSAERTGGSVSTLTIQRTQQEDSAVYLCASSLASQGYEQYFGPGTRLTVT.

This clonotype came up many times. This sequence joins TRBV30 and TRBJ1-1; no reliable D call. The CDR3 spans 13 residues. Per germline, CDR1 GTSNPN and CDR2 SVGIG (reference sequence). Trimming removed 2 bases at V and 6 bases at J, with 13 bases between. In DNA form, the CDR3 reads TGTGCCTGGAGTTCGACAACCTTATCTGAAGCTTTCTTT. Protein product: CAWSSTTLSEAFF.

Written as DNA, the CDR3 is TGTGCCAGCAGCCAACAGGACAGGGAAAGCACTGAAGCTTTCTTT. Protein product: CASSQQDRESTEAFF. This chain connects TRBV4-2 to TRBJ1-1; 8 nucleotides match TRBD1. CDR1 is LGHNA and CDR2 is YNFKEQ in the germline V gene. CDR3 length equals 15 residues. V lost 2 bases and J lost 4; bases outside the gene matches: 6.

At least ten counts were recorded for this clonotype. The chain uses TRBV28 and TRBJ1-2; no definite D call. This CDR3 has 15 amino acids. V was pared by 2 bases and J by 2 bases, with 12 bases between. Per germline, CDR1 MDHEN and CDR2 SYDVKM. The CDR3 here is CASSLPDRPNYGYTF. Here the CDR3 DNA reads TGTGCCAGCAGTTTACCGGACCGGCCCAACTATGGCTACACCTTC.

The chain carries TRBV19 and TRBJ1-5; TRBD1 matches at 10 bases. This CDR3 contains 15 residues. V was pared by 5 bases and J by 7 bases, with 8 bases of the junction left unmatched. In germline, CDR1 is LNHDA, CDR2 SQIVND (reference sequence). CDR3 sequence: CASSGGTGVRQPQHF. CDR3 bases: TGTGCCAGTAGTGGAGGGACAGGGGTCCGGCAGCCCCAGCATTTT. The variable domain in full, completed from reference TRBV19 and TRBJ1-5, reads DGGITQSPKYLFRKEGQNVTLSCEQNLNHDAMYWYRQDPGQGLRLIYYSQIVNDFQKGDIAEGYSVSREKKESFPLTVTSAQKNPTAFYLCASSGGTGVRQPQHFGDGTRLSIL.

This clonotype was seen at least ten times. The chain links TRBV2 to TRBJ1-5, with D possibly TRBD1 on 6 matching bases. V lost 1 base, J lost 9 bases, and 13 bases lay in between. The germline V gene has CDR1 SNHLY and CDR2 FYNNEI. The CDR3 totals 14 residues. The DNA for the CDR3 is TGTGCCAGCAGTGAAGACTTGGGGGGGCGGCCCCAGCATTTT. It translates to CASSEDLGGRPQHF.

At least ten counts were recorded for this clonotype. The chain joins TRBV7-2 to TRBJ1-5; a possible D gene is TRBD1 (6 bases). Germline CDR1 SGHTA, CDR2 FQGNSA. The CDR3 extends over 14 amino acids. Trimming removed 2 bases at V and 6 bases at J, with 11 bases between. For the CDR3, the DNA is TGTGCCAGCAGCTTACAGGGGCAAGGTCAGCCCCAGCATTTT. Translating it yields CASSLQGQGQPQHF.

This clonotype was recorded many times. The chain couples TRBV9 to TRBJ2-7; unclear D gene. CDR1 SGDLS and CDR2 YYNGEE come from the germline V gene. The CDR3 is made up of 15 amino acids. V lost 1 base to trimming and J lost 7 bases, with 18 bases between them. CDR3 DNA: TGTGCCAGCAGCGTAACCCCTGAGCCTCTGGAGGAGCAGTACTTC. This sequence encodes CASSVTPEPLEEQYF. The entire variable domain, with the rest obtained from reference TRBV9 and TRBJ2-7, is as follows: DSGVTQTPKHLITATGQRVTLRCSPRSGDLSVYWYQQSLDQGLQFLIQYYNGEERAKGNILERFSAQQFPDLHSELNLSSLELGDSALYFCASSVTPEPLEEQYFGPGTRLTVT.

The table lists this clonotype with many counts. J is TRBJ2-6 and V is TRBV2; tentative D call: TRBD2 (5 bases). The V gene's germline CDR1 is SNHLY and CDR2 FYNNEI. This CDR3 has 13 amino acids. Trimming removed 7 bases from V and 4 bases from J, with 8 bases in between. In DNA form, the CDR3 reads TGTGCCAGCAATCTAGCCGGGGCCAACGTCCTGACTTTC. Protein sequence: CASNLAGANVLTF.

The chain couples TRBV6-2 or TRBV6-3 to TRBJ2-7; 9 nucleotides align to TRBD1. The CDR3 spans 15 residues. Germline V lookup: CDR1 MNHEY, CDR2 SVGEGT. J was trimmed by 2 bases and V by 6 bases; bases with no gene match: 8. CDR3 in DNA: TGTGCCAGCAGGGGGACAGGGTATGGGACCTACGAGCAGTACTTC. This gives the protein CASRGTGYGTYEQYF.

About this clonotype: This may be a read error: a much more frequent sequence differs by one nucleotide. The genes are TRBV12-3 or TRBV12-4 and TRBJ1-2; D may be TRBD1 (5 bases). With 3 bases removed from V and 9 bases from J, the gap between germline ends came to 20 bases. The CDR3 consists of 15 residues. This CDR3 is CASSLGLRAGDSYTF. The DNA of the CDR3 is TGTGCCAGCAGTTTGGGCCTCAGGGCAGGAGATAGCTACACCTTC.